Listed here is a single TCR beta chain. This entry is derived from a study of control samples from healthy donors and cancer patients. The assay was immunoSEQ multiplex PCR, and TCRdb's table has in-frame clones only and misses some. The table includes 100,000 to 150,000 clones, over 85% detected once. V was clipped by 4 bases and J by 5 bases; unmatched bases: 10. The length of the CDR3 is 16 residues. CDR1 SGHRS and CDR2 YFSETQ come from the germline V gene. The origin of this receptor is a man aged 45-65 years with head and neck cancer. Material for sequencing was PBMCs. The chain uses TRBV5-1 and TRBJ2-5; 11 nucleotides agree with TRBD1. The CDR3 protein is CASSKGTGGDGETQYF. CDR3 nucleotides: TGCGCCAGCAGCAAAGGGACAGGGGGAGACGGTGAGACCCAGTACTTC. Drawing the rest from reference TRBV5-1 and TRBJ2-5, the complete variable domain is KAGVTQTPRYLIKTRGQQVTLSCSPISGHRSVSWYQQTPGQGLQFLFEYFSETQRNKGNFPGRFSGRQFSNSRSEMNVSTLELGDSALYLCASSKGTGGDGETQYFGPGTRLLVL.